One sample yielded the 9 T cell receptor beta chains listed below, sequenced in a study of cytomegalovirus exposure and HLA in healthy donors. The PCR used 60 Vbeta and 13 Jbeta primers. Profiling relied on immunoSEQ multiplex PCR, and the TCRdb table lists in-frame clones only, not all of them. Of roughly 160,000 clones detected, 73% appear once; the ten largest clones hold approximately 5.6%. Sequenced: PBMCs. The receptors were gathered from a woman between 18 and 29 years old in good health and CMV-seropositive.

The table lists this clone with a count of one. This sequence joins TRBV2 and TRBJ2-7, with 9 bases aligning to TRBD1. The CDR3 is made up of 14 amino acids. Germline V gives CDR1 SNHLY, CDR2 FYNNEI. With V trimmed by 3 bases and J by 13 bases, 13 bases remained unmatched. The CDR3 loop reads CASSEEQGAARYYF. The CDR3 DNA reads TGTGCCAGCAGTGAGGAACAGGGGGCCGCCAGATACTACTTC.

The chain is built from TRBV6-6 and TRBJ1-1; TRBD1 aligns across 8 bases. Losses at the gene ends were 10 bases for V and 1 base for J; bases not matched to a gene: 14. The CDR3 spans 16 residues. Germline V lookup: CDR1 MNHNY, CDR2 SVGAGI (reference sequence). The CDR3 sequence: CATYRSPGQENTEAFF. CDR3 DNA: TGTGCCACTTACCGTTCACCGGGACAGGAGAACACTGAAGCTTTCTTT.

V usage is TRBV7-6 and J usage is TRBJ2-7, with a tentative D call TRBD1 (6 bases). The germline V gene has CDR1 SGHVS and CDR2 FNYEAQ. Trimming pared 0 bases from V and 7 bases from J, leaving 13 bases between. The CDR3 totals 14 residues. This CDR3 reads CASSLALDSLEQYF. In nucleotides, the CDR3 is TGTGCCAGCAGCTTAGCTTTGGACAGCCTGGAGCAGTACTTC.

The CDR3 sequence: CASSFLLDSNSPLHF. The CDR3 DNA reads TGTGCCAGCAGTTTCCTTCTCGACTCTAATTCACCCCTCCACTTT. The chain has TRBV27 and TRBJ1-6; D not certain. V was clipped by 3 bases and J by 6 bases, with 12 bases between them. The CDR3 loop spans 15 amino acids. The germline gives CDR1 MNHEY, CDR2 SMNVEV (reference sequence).

The chain combines TRBV5-1 with TRBJ1-1; tentative D call: TRBD1 (6 bases). Germline CDR1 is SGHRS and CDR2 is YFSETQ. V was shortened by 3 bases and J by 5 bases, with 17 bases between the two germline ends. The CDR3 sequence is 15 residues long. The CDR3 protein is CASSWGGQTGTEAFF. CDR3 nucleotides: TGCGCCAGCAGCTGGGGGGGACAAACGGGGACTGAAGCTTTCTTT.

The CDR3: CASSLAGGMGNQPQHF. CDR3 in DNA: TGTGCCAGCAGCTTGGCCGGGGGGATGGGCAATCAGCCCCAGCATTTT. The genes are TRBV5-6 and TRBJ1-5; TRBD1 might be the D (5 bases). V lost 0 bases to trimming and J lost 2 bases, with 12 bases between them. The CDR3 is made up of 16 amino acids. Germline CDR1 and CDR2: SGHDT and YYEEEE.

This clone turned up a few times. The genes are TRBV2 and TRBJ1-6; no reliable D call. Germline-derived CDR1 and CDR2 are SNHLY and FYNNEI. The CDR3 runs to 14 residues. V was clipped by 0 bases and J by 9 bases, with 9 bases between them. CDR3 DNA: TGTGCCAGCAGTGAAGCCGCCTGGAGTTCACCCCTCCACTTT. Amino acids: CASSEAAWSSPLHF.

About this clone: Compared with germline, one end of the junction differs, possibly owing to a read error. The same CDR3 also results from other DNA sequences found in this sample. This CDR3 is CASRLGQAANYGYTF. CDR3 DNA: TGCGCCAGCAGGTTGGGACAGGCAGCTAACTATGGCTACACCTTC. The rearrangement uses TRBV2 and TRBJ1-2; TRBD1 agrees at 8 bases. This CDR3 is 15 amino acids long. Germline values: CDR1 SNHLY, CDR2 FYNNEI. The full variable domain, with the rest looked up from reference TRBV2 and TRBJ1-2, is EPEVTQTPSHQVTQMGQEVILRCVPISNHLYFYWYRQILGQKVEFLVSFYNNEISEKSEIFDDQFSVERPDGSNFTLKIRSTKLEDSAMYFCASRLGQAANYGYTFGSGTRLTVV.

This chain links TRBV7-3 with TRBJ1-2; TRBD1 is a possible D gene (6 bases). V was clipped by 10 bases and J by 8 bases, with 11 bases between them. The germline V gene has CDR1 SGHTA and CDR2 FQGTGA. This CDR3 has 10 residues. The CDR3 DNA reads as TGTGCCACAGGGGTCGGCGGCTACACCTTC. Protein: CATGVGGYTF.